This T cell receptor beta chain was sequenced during a study of CD8+ T cells in alopecia areata. Study-level background: Treatment with tofacitinib (6 to 18 months) was followed by 6 months off drug. Severity among treated patients was scored by the percentage of scalp area affected. Study-wide findings and caveats: TCR sharing was clearer in mice than between patients, perhaps partly owing to patient HLA diversity.

Trimming left V 6 bases short and J 2 bases short, with 4 bases between. The CDR3 consists of 10 residues. Germline values: CDR1 SQVTM, CDR2 ANQGSEA. Treatment specified: oral pan-JAK inhibitor, 5-10 mg twice daily. Extracted RNA was reverse transcribed into cDNA, the sequencing template. Only in-frame clones appear in the TCRdb table, and some are missing; sequencing was by immunoSEQ multiplex PCR. The repertoire includes about 200,000 clones, roughly three fifths of them detected once, and approximately 3.3% sits in the top ten. For this clone: Antigen specificity is unknown. This CDR3 is also generated by other DNA sequences in the sample.

Sequenced material: CD4+ T cells sorted from blood, taken at week 4, from a patient treated with tofacitinib. This chain connects TRBV29-1 to TRBJ2-5; D unclear. The clonotype was recovered from a human donor with alopecia areata. The chain's CDR3 is CSVEQETQYF. The CDR3 nucleotides are TGCAGCGTGGAGCAAGAGACCCAGTACTTC.